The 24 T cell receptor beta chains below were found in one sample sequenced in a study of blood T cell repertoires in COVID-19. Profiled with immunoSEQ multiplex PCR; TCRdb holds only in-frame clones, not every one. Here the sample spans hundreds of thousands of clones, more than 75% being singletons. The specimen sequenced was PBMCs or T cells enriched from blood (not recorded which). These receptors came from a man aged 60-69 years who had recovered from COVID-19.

The CDR3 region has the DNA TGTGCCAGCAGTTTAGGCGTCAGGGCGAACACTGAAGCTTTCTTT. This translates into CASSLGVRANTEAFF. The gene calls are TRBV27 and TRBJ1-1, with D tentatively TRBD1 (5 bases). The CDR3 totals 15 residues. Germline CDR1 reads MNHEY; CDR2 reads SMNVEV (reference sequence). Trimming removed 2 bases from V and 1 base from J, with 11 bases in between.

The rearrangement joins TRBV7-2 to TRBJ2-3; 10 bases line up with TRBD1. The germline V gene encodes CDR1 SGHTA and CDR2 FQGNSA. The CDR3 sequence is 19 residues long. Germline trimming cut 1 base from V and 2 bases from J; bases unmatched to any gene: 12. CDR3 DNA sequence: TGTGCCAGCAGCTTAGGATTATCGGGACAGGGGATCAACACAGATACGCAGTATTTT. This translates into CASSLGLSGQGINTDTQYF. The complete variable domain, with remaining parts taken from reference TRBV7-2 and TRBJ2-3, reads GAGVSQSPSNKVTEKGKDVELRCDPISGHTALYWYRQSLGQGLEFLIYFQGNSAPDKSGLPSDRFSAERTGGSVSTLTIQRTQQEDSAVYLCASSLGLSGQGINTDTQYFGPGTRLTVL.

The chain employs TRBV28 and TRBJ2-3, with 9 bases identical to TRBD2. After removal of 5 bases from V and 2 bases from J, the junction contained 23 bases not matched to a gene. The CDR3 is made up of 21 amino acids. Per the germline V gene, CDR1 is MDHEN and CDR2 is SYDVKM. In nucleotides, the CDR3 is TGTGCCAGCAGTCCCACCCGACCCGGGCGGGGGGGTGGTCCAACCACAGATACGCAGTATTTT. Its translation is CASSPTRPGRGGGPTTDTQYF.

The CDR3 loop reads CASSQDGAYGYTF. The CDR3 DNA reads TGCGCCAGCAGCCAAGATGGGGCCTATGGCTACACCTTC. This chain joins TRBV4-1 and TRBJ1-2; maybe TRBD1 (5 bases). The germline V gene encodes CDR1 MGHRA and CDR2 YSYEKL. The CDR3 totals 13 residues. Trimming removed 0 bases at V and 4 bases at J, with 6 bases between.

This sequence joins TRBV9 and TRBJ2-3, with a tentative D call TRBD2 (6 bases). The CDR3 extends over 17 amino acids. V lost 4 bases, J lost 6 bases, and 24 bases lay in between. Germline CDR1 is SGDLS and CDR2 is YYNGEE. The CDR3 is CASSPRPGGGTIDTQYF. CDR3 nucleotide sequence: TGTGCCAGCAGCCCTCGTCCCGGGGGAGGCACTATTGATACGCAGTATTTT.

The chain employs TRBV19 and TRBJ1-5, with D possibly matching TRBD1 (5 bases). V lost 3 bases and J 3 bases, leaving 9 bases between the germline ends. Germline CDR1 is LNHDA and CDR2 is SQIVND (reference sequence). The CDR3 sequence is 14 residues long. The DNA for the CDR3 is TGTGCCAGTAGTATGGAGACAGACAATCAGCCCCAGCATTTT. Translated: CASSMETDNQPQHF.

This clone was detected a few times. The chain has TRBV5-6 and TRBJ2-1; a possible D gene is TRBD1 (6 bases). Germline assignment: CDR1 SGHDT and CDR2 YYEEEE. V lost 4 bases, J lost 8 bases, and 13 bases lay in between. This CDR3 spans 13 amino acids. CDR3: CASSPWTAYEQFF. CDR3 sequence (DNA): TGTGCCAGCAGCCCTTGGACAGCCTATGAGCAGTTCTTC.

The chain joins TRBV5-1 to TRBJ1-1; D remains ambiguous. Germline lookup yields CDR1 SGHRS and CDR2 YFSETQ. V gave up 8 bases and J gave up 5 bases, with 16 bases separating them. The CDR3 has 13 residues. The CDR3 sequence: CASKMEGRTEAFF. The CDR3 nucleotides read TGCGCCAGTAAGATGGAGGGAAGGACTGAAGCTTTCTTT.

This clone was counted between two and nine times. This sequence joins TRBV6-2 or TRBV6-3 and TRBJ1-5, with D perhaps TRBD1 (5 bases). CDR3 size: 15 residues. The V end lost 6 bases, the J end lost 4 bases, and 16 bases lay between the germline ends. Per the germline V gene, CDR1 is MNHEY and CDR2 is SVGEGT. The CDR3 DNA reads TGTGCCAGCAGGCCTGCTTGGGGGGGGAATCAGCCCCAGCATTTT. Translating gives CASRPAWGGNQPQHF.

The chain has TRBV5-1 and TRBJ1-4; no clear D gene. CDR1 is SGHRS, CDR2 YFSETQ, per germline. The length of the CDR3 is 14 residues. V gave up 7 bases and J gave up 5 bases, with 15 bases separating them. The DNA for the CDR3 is TGCGCCAGCGAGGAGTCCAGAGTAAATGAAAAACTGTTTTTT. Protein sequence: CASEESRVNEKLFF. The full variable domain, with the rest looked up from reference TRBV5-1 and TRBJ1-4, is KAGVTQTPRYLIKTRGQQVTLSCSPISGHRSVSWYQQTPGQGLQFLFEYFSETQRNKGNFPGRFSGRQFSNSRSEMNVSTLELGDSALYLCASEESRVNEKLFFGSGTQLSVL.

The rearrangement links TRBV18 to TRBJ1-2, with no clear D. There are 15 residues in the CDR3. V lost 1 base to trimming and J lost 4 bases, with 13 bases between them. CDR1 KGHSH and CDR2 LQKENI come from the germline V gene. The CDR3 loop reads CASSPQDGLGYGYTF. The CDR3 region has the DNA TGTGCCAGCTCACCACAGGATGGACTTGGCTATGGCTACACCTTC.

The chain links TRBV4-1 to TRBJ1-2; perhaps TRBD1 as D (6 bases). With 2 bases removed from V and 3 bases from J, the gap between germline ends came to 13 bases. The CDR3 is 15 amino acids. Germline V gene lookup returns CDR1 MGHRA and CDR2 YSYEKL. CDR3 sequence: CASSQKQGHDYGYTF. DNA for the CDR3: TGCGCCAGCAGCCAAAAACAGGGTCACGACTATGGCTACACCTTC.

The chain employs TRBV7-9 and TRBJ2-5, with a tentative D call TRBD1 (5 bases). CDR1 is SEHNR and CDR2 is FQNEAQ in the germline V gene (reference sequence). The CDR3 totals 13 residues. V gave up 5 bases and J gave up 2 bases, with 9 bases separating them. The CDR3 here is CASSPTDQETQYF. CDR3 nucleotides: TGTGCCAGCAGCCCGACAGATCAAGAGACCCAGTACTTC. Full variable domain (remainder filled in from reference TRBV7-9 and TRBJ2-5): DTGVSQNPRHKITKRGQNVTFRCDPISEHNRLYWYRQTLGQGPEFLTYFQNEAQLEKSRLLSDRFSAERPKGSFSTLEIQRTEQGDSAMYLCASSPTDQETQYFGPGTRLLVL.

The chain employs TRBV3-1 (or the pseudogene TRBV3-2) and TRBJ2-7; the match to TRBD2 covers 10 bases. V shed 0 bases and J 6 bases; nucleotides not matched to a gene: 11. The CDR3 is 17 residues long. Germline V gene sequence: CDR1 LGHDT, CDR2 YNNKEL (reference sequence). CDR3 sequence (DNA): TGTGCCAGCAGCCAAGAGGCTAGAGCGGGAGGGAGGGGCGAGCAGTACTTC. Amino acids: CASSQEARAGGRGEQYF.

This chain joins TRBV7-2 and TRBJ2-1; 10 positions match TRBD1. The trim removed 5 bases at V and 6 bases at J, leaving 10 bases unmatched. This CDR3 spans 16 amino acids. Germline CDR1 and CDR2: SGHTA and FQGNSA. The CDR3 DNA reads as TGTGCCAGCAGCCCGCAGGGGGGACAGGGGTTCAATGAGCAGTTCTTC. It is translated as CASSPQGGQGFNEQFF.

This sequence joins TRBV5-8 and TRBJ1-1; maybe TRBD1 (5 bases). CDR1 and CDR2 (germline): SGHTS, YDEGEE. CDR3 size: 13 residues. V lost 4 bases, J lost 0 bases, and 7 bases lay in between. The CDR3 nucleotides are TGTGCCAGCAGCACCAGGGTGAACACTGAAGCTTTCTTT. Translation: CASSTRVNTEAFF.

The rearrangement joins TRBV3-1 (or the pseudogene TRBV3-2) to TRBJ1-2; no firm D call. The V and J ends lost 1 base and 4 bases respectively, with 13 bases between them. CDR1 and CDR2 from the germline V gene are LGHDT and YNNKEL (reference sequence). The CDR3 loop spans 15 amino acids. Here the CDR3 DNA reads TGTGCCAGCAGCCAAGCCCTGAACCGAGGCTATGGCTACACCTTC. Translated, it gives CASSQALNRGYGYTF.

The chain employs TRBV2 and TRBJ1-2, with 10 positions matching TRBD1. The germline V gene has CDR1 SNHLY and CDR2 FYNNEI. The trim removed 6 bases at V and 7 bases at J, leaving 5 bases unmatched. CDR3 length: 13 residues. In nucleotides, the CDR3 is TGTGCCAGCAGGGAGGGACAGGGGAGTGGCTACACCTTC. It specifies CASREGQGSGYTF. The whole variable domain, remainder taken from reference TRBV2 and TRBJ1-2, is EPEVTQTPSHQVTQMGQEVILRCVPISNHLYFYWYRQILGQKVEFLVSFYNNEISEKSEIFDDQFSVERPDGSNFTLKIRSTKLEDSAMYFCASREGQGSGYTFGSGTRLTVV.

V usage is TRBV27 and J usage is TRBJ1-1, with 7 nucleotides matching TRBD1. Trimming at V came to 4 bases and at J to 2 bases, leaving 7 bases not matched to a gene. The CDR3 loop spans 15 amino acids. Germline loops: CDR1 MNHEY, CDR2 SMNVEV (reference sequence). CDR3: CASSYSGQKNTEAFF. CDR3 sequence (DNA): TGTGCCAGCAGTTACTCGGGACAGAAAAACACTGAAGCTTTCTTT.

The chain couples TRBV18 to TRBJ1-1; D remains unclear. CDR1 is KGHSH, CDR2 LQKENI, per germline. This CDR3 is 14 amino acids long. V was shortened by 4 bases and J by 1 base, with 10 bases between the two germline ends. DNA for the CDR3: TGTGCCAGCTCACGGCAGGTCGAGAACACTGAAGCTTTCTTT. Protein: CASSRQVENTEAFF.

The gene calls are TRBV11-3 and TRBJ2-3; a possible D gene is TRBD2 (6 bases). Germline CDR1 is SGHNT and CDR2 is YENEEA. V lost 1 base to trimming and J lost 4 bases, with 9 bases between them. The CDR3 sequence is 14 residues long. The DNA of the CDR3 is TGTGCCAGCAGCTTAGGGAGGGTGGCAGATACGCAGTATTTT. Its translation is CASSLGRVADTQYF. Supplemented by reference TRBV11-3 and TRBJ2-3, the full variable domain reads EAGVVQSPRYKIIEKKQPVAFWCNPISGHNTLYWYLQNLGQGPELLIRYENEEAVDDSQLPKDRFSAERLKGVDSTLKIQPAELGDSAVYLCASSLGRVADTQYFGPGTRLTVL.

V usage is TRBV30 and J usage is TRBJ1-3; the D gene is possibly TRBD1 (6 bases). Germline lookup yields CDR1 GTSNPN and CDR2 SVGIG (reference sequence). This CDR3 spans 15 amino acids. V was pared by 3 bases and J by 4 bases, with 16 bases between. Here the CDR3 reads CAWSLGGSVGNTIYF. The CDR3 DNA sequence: TGTGCCTGGAGCCTAGGGGGTTCGGTCGGAAACACCATATATTTT. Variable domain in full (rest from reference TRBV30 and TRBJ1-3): SQTIHQWPATLVQPVGSPLSLECTVEGTSNPNLYWYRQAAGRGLQLLFYSVGIGQISSEVPQNLSASRPQDRQFILSSKKLLLSDSGFYLCAWSLGGSVGNTIYFGEGSWLTVV.

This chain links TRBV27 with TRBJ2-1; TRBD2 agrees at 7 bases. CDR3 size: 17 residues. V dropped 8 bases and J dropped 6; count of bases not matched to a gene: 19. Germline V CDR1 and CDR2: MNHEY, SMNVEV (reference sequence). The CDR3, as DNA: TGTGCCAGCTGCCGAACGAAGGTGGAAGCGGGAAGCAATGAGCAGTTCTTC. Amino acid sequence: CASCRTKVEAGSNEQFF.

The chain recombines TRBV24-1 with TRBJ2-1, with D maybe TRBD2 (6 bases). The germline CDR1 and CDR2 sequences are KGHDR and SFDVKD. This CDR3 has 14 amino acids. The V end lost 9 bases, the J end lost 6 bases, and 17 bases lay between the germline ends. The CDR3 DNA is TGTGCCACCGCGGATAGCGGAGGGACCAATGAGCAGTTCTTC. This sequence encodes CATADSGGTNEQFF.